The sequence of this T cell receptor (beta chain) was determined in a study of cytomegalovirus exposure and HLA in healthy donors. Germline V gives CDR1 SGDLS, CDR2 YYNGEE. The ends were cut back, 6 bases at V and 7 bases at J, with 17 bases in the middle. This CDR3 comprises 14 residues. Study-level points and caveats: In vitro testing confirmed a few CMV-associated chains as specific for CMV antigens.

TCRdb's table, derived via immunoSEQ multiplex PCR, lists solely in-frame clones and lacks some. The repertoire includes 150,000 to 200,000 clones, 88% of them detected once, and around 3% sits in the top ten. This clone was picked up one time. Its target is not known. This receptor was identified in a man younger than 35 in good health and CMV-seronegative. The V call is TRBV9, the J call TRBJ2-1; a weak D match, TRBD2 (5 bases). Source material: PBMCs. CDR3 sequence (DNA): TGTGCCAGCACCCCCGAAGCGGTACAGAATGAGCAGTTCTTC. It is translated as CASTPEAVQNEQFF.